This passage covers 16 T cell receptor beta chains from one sample sequenced in a study of blood T cell repertoires in COVID-19. Produced via immunoSEQ multiplex PCR; TCRdb's table is partial and in-frame only. The table has over 100,000 clones, approximately 80% seen once. Sequences were obtained from peripheral blood. These receptors originate from a woman in her 70s with acute or convalescent COVID-19.

As for this clone: At one boundary the junction diverges from the germline segment, which might be a read error. The V and J genes are TRBV12-3 or TRBV12-4 and TRBJ2-3; the match to TRBD2 covers 7 bases. This CDR3 contains 12 residues. CDR3 in amino acids: CASSFASSGNMF. The CDR3 coding sequence is TGTGCCAGCAGTTTCGCGTCTAGCGGCAACATGTTT.

The chain has TRBV6-1 and TRBJ2-1, with no clear D. The CDR3 runs 14 residues. The V end was cut by 1 base, the J end by 8 bases, with 12 bases between. Germline V gene sequence: CDR1 MNHNS, CDR2 SASEGT. The CDR3 loop is CASSEVGRQDEQFF. CDR3 bases: TGTGCCAGCAGTGAAGTAGGTCGTCAGGATGAGCAGTTCTTC.

J is TRBJ1-1 and V is TRBV4-1; D gene ambiguous. The germline V gene encodes CDR1 MGHRA and CDR2 YSYEKL. With 0 bases removed from V and 5 bases from J, the gap between germline ends came to 13 bases. The CDR3 runs 15 residues. The CDR3 DNA follows: TGCGCCAGCAGCCAAGAAAATGCAGGTGGAACTGAAGCTTTCTTT. Translating gives CASSQENAGGTEAFF.

The CDR3 protein is CASSLLARGTEAFF. DNA for the CDR3: TGTGCCAGCAGTTTATTGGCCAGGGGGACTGAAGCTTTCTTT. The chain links TRBV27 to TRBJ1-1, with 7 bases aligning to TRBD1. The CDR3 is 14 residues long. Germline lookup yields CDR1 MNHEY and CDR2 SMNVEV (reference sequence). V lost 1 base and J lost 5; bases outside the gene matches: 4.

This clone was detected many times. The gene calls are TRBV5-5 and TRBJ1-4, with a possible D match to TRBD1 (6 bases). Per the germline V gene, CDR1 is SGHKS and CDR2 is YYEKEE (reference sequence). Trimming took off 2 bases at V and 8 bases at J, with 16 bases between the two ends. The CDR3 is 15 amino acids. The CDR3 nucleotides are TGTGCCAGCAGCTTTTCCGCAGGGGCGAACGAAAAACTGTTTTTT. It encodes CASSFSAGANEKLFF.

J is TRBJ2-4 and V is TRBV27; the match to TRBD2 covers 7 bases. Germline CDR1 MNHEY, CDR2 SMNVEV (reference sequence). V dropped 4 bases and J dropped 4; count of bases not matched to a gene: 13. The CDR3 has 17 residues. The CDR3 spells CASSWGSSGGRKNIQYF. The CDR3 DNA reads as TGTGCCAGCAGTTGGGGTTCTTCGGGGGGACGAAAAAACATTCAGTACTTC.

In this sample, this clone turned up a few times. J is TRBJ2-7 and V is TRBV28, with D tentatively TRBD1 (6 bases). Germline V gene data show CDR1 as MDHEN and CDR2 as SYDVKM. The V and J ends lost 10 bases and 3 bases respectively, with 19 bases between them. The CDR3 is 14 residues long. The CDR3 DNA reads TGTGCCACCACCGGCTCGCAGGGGATCTACGAGCAGTACGTC. It specifies CATTGSQGIYEQYV.

The chain carries TRBV11-1 and TRBJ2-7; TRBD2 is a possible D gene (6 bases). The V end lost 3 bases, the J end lost 4 bases, and 16 bases lay between the germline ends. There are 15 residues in the CDR3. Germline values: CDR1 SGHAT, CDR2 FQDESV (reference sequence). The CDR3 coding sequence is TGTGCCAGCAGCTTGGAGGGGTCGGATAGTTACGAGCAGTACTTC. Translating it yields CASSLEGSDSYEQYF.

CDR3 loop: CASSFTLAGALQNYGYTF. The CDR3 DNA follows: TGTGCCAGCAGCTTTACGCTCGCGGGGGCACTACAAAACTATGGCTACACCTTC. The rearrangement uses TRBV11-2 and TRBJ1-2; maybe TRBD1 (6 bases). V lost 3 bases to trimming and J lost 2 bases, with 22 bases between them. This CDR3 comprises 18 residues. CDR1 and CDR2 from the germline V gene are SGHAT and FQNNGV.

The chain employs TRBV10-3 and TRBJ2-7, with 9 nucleotides matching TRBD1. V shed 0 bases and J 3 bases; nucleotides not matched to a gene: 6. Germline CDR1 ENHRY, CDR2 SYGVKD. The CDR3 runs to 16 residues. The CDR3 loop is CAISESNRGLSYEQYV. The CDR3 nucleotides read TGTGCCATCAGTGAGTCGAACAGGGGGCTAAGCTACGAGCAGTACGTC.

The chain links TRBV18 to TRBJ2-7; TRBD1 matches 9 bases. The CDR3 consists of 17 residues. Looked up from germline, CDR1 is KGHSH and CDR2 is LQKENI. The ends lost 3 bases at V and 0 bases at J; junction bases unmatched: 9. CDR3 amino acids: CASSPVGTGSRSYEQYV. DNA for the CDR3: TGTGCCAGCTCACCCGTCGGGACAGGGAGTCGCTCCTACGAGCAGTACGTC.

This chain links TRBV19 with TRBJ2-1, with TRBD2 matching over 14 bases. Losses at the gene ends were 5 bases for V and 8 bases for J; bases not matched to a gene: 5. The CDR3 contains 15 residues. Germline values: CDR1 LNHDA, CDR2 SQIVND (reference sequence). CDR3 protein: CASSPGLAGGYEQFF. The CDR3, as DNA: TGTGCCAGTAGTCCCGGACTAGCGGGGGGTTATGAGCAGTTCTTC.

The chain carries TRBV6-4 and TRBJ2-3; 8 positions agree with TRBD1. Germline V gives CDR1 MRHNA, CDR2 SNTAGT. The CDR3 totals 15 residues. Germline trimming cut 5 bases from V and 3 bases from J; bases unmatched to any gene: 7. CDR3 DNA sequence: TGTGCCAGCAGTAGAGACAGGGGTAGTACAGATACGCAGTATTTT. It specifies CASSRDRGSTDTQYF.

This clone was seen a handful of times. This chain links TRBV27 with TRBJ2-1; weak D call: TRBD2 (5 bases). With 5 bases removed from V and 7 bases from J, the gap between germline ends came to 12 bases. Germline V gene data show CDR1 as MNHEY and CDR2 as SMNVEV (reference sequence). This CDR3 has 13 residues. As DNA, the CDR3 is TGTGCCAGCAGTCACCCCCGGGGTAATGAGCAGTTCTTC. It specifies CASSHPRGNEQFF.

The rearrangement uses TRBV30 and TRBJ1-5; D is possibly TRBD1 (5 bases). The CDR3 runs to 16 residues. Germline V gives CDR1 GTSNPN, CDR2 SVGIG (reference sequence). V was trimmed by 2 bases and J by 3 bases, leaving 17 bases between them. CDR3 loop: CAWSPLVGGYNQPQHF. CDR3 DNA: TGTGCCTGGAGTCCCCTGGTCGGGGGGTACAATCAGCCCCAGCATTTT. Complete variable domain (other parts from reference TRBV30 and TRBJ1-5): SQTIHQWPATLVQPVGSPLSLECTVEGTSNPNLYWYRQAAGRGLQLLFYSVGIGQISSEVPQNLSASRPQDRQFILSSKKLLLSDSGFYLCAWSPLVGGYNQPQHFGDGTRLSIL.

CDR3 bases: TGTGCCAGCAGCGCCCAGGTGAGGGATGGCTACACCTTC. The encoded protein is CASSAQVRDGYTF. V gene TRBV5-6 combines with J gene TRBJ1-2, with D unresolved. The CDR3 totals 13 residues. Germline V gene lookup returns CDR1 SGHDT and CDR2 YYEEEE. Trimming removed 4 bases at V and 6 bases at J, with 13 bases between.